This T cell receptor beta chain was obtained from a study of CD8+CD57+ T cells in acquired aplastic anemia. Study background: Average DNA yield from sorted CD4+ and CD8+ cells was approximately 3 ug. Whole-study results and caveats: Statistical testing detected no significant gap in CD8+ Simpson's diversity between patients and controls.

V dropped 5 bases and J dropped 6 bases, with 14 bases sitting between them. The germline V gene has CDR1 SGHAT and CDR2 FQNNGV. The CDR3 contains 13 residues. Details on this clonotype: No antigen is known for it.

Genomic DNA templated the TCR beta VDJ and CDR3 profiling. One entry per CDR3 protein, called by TCRdb with MiXCR from the reads. The sample lists just over 150,000 distinct CDR3 sequences; 40% to 50% were seen once. Previously, flow cytometry had revealed CD8+CD57+ cell expansion in the patients chosen for sequencing. As a group, the patients uniformly had severe acquired aplastic anemia. By the time of blood sampling, patients had still received no therapy. Source material: sorted CD4+, CD8+, or CD8+CD57+ T cells (not recorded which) from PBMCs. V gene TRBV11-2 combines with J gene TRBJ2-7; D is undetermined. This receptor was obtained from a human donor with aplastic anemia. The DNA of the CDR3 is TGTGCCAGCAGCCAAATCCCGCTGACCGAGCAGTACTTC. Protein product: CASSQIPLTEQYF.